This is a list of T cell receptor beta chains from one sample in a study of cytomegalovirus exposure and HLA in healthy donors. Some clones are missing from TCRdb's copy, which holds only in-frame ones; the method was immunoSEQ multiplex PCR. The data show some 150,000 clones, with approximately 60% seen just once and approximately 2.5% held by the top ten. Sequenced input: PBMCs. These receptors originate from a woman aged 40-49 years in good health and CMV-seronegative. Each CDR3 is given with its conserved first and last residue. D genes are given only for firm matches. A clone size is listed for some rows: how often the clone was seen (once, few, many), or a class if it is expanded.

TRBJ1-5 few 14 TRBV18 . CASSPQRVGQPQHF
TRBJ2-2 . 15 TRBV7-3 TRBD1 CASSPQGQGSGELFF
TRBJ2-1 few 13 TRBV5-4 TRBD2 CAGGLAGGRGQFF
TRBJ2-7 . 15 TRBV29-1 TRBD1 CSVEGTGGALAEQYF
TRBJ2-3 . 16 TRBV7-9 . CASSEHRGGYTDTQYF
TRBJ2-7 . 13 TRBV10-1 . CASSENRDYEQYF
TRBJ2-7 . 15 TRBV5-4 TRBD2 CASSGTSGATYEQYF
TRBJ1-3 once 14 TRBV6-1 . CASNPGYSGNTIYF
TRBJ2-5 once 16 TRBV19 TRBD1 CASKKGTGIIRETQYF
TRBJ2-3 . 14 TRBV5-4 . CASSLKTDTDTQYF
TRBJ1-2 . 15 TRBV5-6 . CASSLYNGANYGYTF
TRBJ2-7 . 14 TRBV6-5 . CASSPTTFRDEQYF
TRBJ2-7 . 13 TRBV6-1 TRBD1 CASKAGQVPGQYF
TRBJ1-5 once 13 TRBV10-3 . CAIARTVDQPQHF
TRBJ1-4 . 15 TRBV19 . CASRSSGRGREKLFF
TRBJ2-2 . 17 TRBV19 TRBD2 CASRSLGTSGGRGELFF
TRBJ1-1 . 13 TRBV19 . CASSPGGLDEAFF
TRBJ1-5 . 16 TRBV11-2 TRBD1 CASSIRTGVGGQPQHF
TRBJ2-1 . 16 TRBV6-5 TRBD2 CASSYSAIAGYNEQFF
TRBJ2-7 . 14 TRBV7-9 TRBD2 CASTGTTTSYEQYF
TRBJ1-2 . 15 TRBV5-1 . CASSLQGLIDYGYTF
TRBJ2-1 . 16 TRBV28 TRBD1 CASLSPGTGLANEQFF
TRBJ1-2 few 15 TRBV7-2 . CASSYEALSGYGYTF
TRBJ2-7 . 15 TRBV2 . CASRRSRDKFYEQYF
TRBJ2-2 . 14 TRBV5-8 . CASSFGRGTGELFF
TRBJ1-1 . 13 TRBV6-5 . CASSYRGGVEAFF